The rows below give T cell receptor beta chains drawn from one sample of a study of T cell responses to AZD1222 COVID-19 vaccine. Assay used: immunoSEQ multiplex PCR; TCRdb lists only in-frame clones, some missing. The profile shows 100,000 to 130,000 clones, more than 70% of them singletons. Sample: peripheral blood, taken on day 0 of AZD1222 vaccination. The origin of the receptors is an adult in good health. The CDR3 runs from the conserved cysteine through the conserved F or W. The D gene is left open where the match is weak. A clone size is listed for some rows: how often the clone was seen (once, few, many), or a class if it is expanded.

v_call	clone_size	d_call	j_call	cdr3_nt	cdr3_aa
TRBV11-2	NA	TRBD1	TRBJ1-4	TGTGCCAGCAGCTTAGTAGGCAGGGGGCGCGGAGTAGGAGAAAAACTGTTTTTT	CASSLVGRGRGVGEKLFF
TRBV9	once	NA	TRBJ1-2	TGTGCCAGCAGCGTATCGAGTGGGCTTCATGGCTACACCTTC	CASSVSSGLHGYTF
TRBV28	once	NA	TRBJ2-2	TGTGCCAGCAGTTTAGGAGGGGCGAACACCGGGGAGCTGTTTTTT	CASSLGGANTGELFF
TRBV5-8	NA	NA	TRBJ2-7	TGTGCCAGTGGGAACCCTGGCGGAGGGACGGGCGAGCAGTACTTC	CASGNPGGGTGEQYF
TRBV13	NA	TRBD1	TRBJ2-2	TGTGCCAGCAGCGTAGGGACAGGGATCCTAGGAGGGGACACCGGGGAGCTGTTTTTT	CASSVGTGILGGDTGELFF
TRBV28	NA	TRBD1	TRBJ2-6	TGTGCCAGCAGTGGTCGGACAGGGGCTCCTGGGGCCAACGTCCTGACTTTC	CASSGRTGAPGANVLTF
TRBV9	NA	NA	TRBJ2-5	TGTGCCAGCAGCGCAGGACCTGGCACAGAGACCCAGTACTTC	CASSAGPGTETQYF
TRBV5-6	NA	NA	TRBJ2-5	TGTGCCAGCAGCGCAAGCCGCCAGGGGCCGATACAAGAGACCCAGTACTTC	CASSASRQGPIQETQYF
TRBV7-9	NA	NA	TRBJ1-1	TGTGCCAGCACCCGGGGGCTGAACACTGAAGCTTTCTTT	CASTRGLNTEAFF
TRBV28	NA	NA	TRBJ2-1	TGTGCCAGCAGTTTAGGGGGGGCGAGGTCCAATGAGCAGTTCTTC	CASSLGGARSNEQFF
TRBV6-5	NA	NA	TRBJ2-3	TGTGCCAGCAGTTATCAGGGGTGGACAGATACGCAGTATTTT	CASSYQGWTDTQYF
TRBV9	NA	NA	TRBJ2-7	TGTGCCAGCAGCCCCCGAAGGCGGACAGCTTCCCACGAGCAGTACTTC	CASSPRRRTASHEQYF
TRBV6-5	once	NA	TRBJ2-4	TGTGCCAGCAGTTTCACTCCCCCCAAAAACATTCAGTACTTC	CASSFTPPKNIQYF
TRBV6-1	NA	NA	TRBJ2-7	TGTGCCAGCAGTGCACCGGACTCATGGAGCTCCTACGAGCAGTACTTC	CASSAPDSWSSYEQYF
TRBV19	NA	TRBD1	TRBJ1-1	TGTGCCAGTAGTAAAAGGGGATTCGGACAGGGCTTCACTGAAGCTTTCTTT	CASSKRGFGQGFTEAFF
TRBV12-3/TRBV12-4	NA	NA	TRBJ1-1	TGTGCCAGCAGCCTGAGGGGCGGCACTGAAGCTTTCTTT	CASSLRGGTEAFF
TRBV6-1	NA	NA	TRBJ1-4	TGTGCCAGCAGTGAAGCCCGGCGGTCACGAAGGGATGAAAAACTGTTTTTT	CASSEARRSRRDEKLFF
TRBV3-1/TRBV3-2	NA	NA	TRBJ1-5	TGTGCCAGCAGCCAGCAACAGGGTCGGCCCCAGCATTTT	CASSQQQGRPQHF
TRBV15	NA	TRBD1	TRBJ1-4	TGTGCCACCAGCCAGGACAGGGTTCGGGCAACTAATGAAAAACTGTTTTTT	CATSQDRVRATNEKLFF
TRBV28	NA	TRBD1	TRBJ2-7	TGTGCCAGCAGCTCGACAGGGGACGAGCAGTACTTC	CASSSTGDEQYF
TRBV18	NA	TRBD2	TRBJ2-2	TGTGCCAGCTCACCAGGACTAGCGGACGGGGAGCTGTTTTTT	CASSPGLADGELFF
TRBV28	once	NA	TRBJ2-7	TGTGCCAGCAGTTTACTCAGAGCGGGACAGTCCTACGAGCAGTACTTC	CASSLLRAGQSYEQYF
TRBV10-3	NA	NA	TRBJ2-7	TGTGCCATCAGTGAGCCCGAGGCCCCCTACGAGCAGTACTTC	CAISEPEAPYEQYF
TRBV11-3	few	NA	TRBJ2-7	TGTGCCAGCAGCTTAGGACAGAACTACGAGCAGTACTTC	CASSLGQNYEQYF
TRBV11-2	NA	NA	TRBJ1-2	TGTGCCAGCACTACCCAGGGGCTGGGTAACTATGGCTACACCTTC	CASTTQGLGNYGYTF
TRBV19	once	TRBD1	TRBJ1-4	TGTGCCAGTACCACGACAGGGGCGTTTCGTGAAAAACTGTTTTTT	CASTTTGAFREKLFF
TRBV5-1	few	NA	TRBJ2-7	TGCGCCAGCAGTCCCTTGGGACCCCTCTACGAGCAGTACTTC	CASSPLGPLYEQYF
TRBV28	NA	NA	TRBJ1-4	TGTGCCAGCATTTCTAATGAAAAACTGTTTTTT	CASISNEKLFF
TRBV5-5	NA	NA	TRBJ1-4	TGTGCCAGCAGCTTGTCCTCAGATAAACTGTTTTTT	CASSLSSDKLFF
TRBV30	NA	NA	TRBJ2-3	TGTGCCTGGTCCCTCCGGGGGCCCAGGGCAGATACGCAGTATTTT	CAWSLRGPRADTQYF
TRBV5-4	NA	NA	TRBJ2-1	TGTGCCAGCAGCCAGGACAGCTACAATGAGCAGTTCTTC	CASSQDSYNEQFF
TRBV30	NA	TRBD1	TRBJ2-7	TGTGCCTGGAGGACAGGGGGCGCCTACGAGCAGTACTTC	CAWRTGGAYEQYF
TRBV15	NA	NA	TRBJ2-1	TGTGCCACCAGCAGAGCTAGGATGAACAATGAGCAGTTCTTC	CATSRARMNNEQFF
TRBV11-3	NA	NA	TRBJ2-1	TGTGCCAGCAGCTCCGGGACCGACAATGAGCAGTTCTTC	CASSSGTDNEQFF